The clone carrying this T cell receptor beta chain was counted at least ten times. The source of the sample is a study of blood T cell repertoires in COVID-19. V was clipped by 4 bases and J by 5 bases; unmatched bases: 6. CDR3 length: 16 amino acids. Germline V gene data show CDR1 as SNHLY and CDR2 as FYNNEI. As handled by the study authors: How many nucleated cells were present was estimated from reference gene primer amplification. The data were produced by immunoSEQ multiplex PCR, yet TCRdb's version contains in-frame clones alone and is incomplete. The V and J calls and clone size are taken from that table; D and trimming were inferred from the DNA. The profile shows roughly 110,000 clones, roughly two thirds of them singletons.

The chain recombines TRBV2 with TRBJ2-5; TRBD2 matches at 14 bases. The TCR sequence derives from a human donor with acute or convalescent COVID-19. The donor label of this sample is uncertain. The sequencing input was peripheral blood. The CDR3 loop is CASSAGLAGAGETQYF. CDR3 DNA sequence: TGTGCCAGCAGTGCGGGACTAGCGGGGGCCGGGGAGACCCAGTACTTC.